This entry is about one T cell receptor (beta chain). Patients of the Seattle cohort, enrolled during active infection, were followed longitudinally. These data originate in a study of blood T cell repertoires in COVID-19. Study in general: Samples taken during acute and convalescent COVID-19 were collected in the United States, Italy and Spain. T cells, B-cell-depleted T cells, or PBMCs provided the cDNA or gDNA that served as material.

V was trimmed by 5 bases and J by 8 bases, leaving 21 bases between them. Germline loops: CDR1 MNHEY, CDR2 SMNVEV (reference sequence). The CDR3 extends over 16 amino acids. The table came from immunoSEQ multiplex PCR; TCRdb's copy has only in-frame clones and leaves some out. The table records almost 350,000 clones, roughly 87% of them present only once. The specimen was peripheral blood. V usage is TRBV27 and J usage is TRBJ1-4; perhaps TRBD1 as D (5 bases). This sequence originates from a woman aged 60 to 75 with COVID-19, enrolled during active disease. CDR3 protein: CASSQLEGALREKLFF. CDR3 DNA sequence: TGTGCCAGCAGTCAACTCGAAGGGGCTCTGAGGGAAAAACTGTTTTTT.